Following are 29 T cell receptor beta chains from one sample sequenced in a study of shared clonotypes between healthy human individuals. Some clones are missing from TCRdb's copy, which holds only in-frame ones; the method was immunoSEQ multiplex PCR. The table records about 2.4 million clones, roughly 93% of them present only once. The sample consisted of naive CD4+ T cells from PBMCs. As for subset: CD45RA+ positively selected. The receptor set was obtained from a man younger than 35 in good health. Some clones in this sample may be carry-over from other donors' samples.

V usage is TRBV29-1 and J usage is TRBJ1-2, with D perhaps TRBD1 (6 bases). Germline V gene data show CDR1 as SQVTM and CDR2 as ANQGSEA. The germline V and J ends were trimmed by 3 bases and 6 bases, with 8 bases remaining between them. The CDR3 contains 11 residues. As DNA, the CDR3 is TGCAGCGTTGAGTCAGGGGATGGCTACACCTTC. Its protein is CSVESGDGYTF.

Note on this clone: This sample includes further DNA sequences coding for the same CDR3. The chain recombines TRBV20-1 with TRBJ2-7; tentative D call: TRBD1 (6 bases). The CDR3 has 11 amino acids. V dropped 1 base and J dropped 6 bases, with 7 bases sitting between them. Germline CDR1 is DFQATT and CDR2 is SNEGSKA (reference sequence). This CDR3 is CSARGGGEQYF. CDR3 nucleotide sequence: TGCAGTGCTAGAGGAGGGGGCGAGCAGTACTTC.

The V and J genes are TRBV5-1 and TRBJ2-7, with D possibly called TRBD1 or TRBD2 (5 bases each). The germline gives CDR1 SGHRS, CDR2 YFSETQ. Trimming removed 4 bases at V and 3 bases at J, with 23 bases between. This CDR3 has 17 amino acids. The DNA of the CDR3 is TGCGCCAGCAGCCATACCAACCCCGGGACGGGGAGCTACGAGCAGTACTTC. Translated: CASSHTNPGTGSYEQYF.

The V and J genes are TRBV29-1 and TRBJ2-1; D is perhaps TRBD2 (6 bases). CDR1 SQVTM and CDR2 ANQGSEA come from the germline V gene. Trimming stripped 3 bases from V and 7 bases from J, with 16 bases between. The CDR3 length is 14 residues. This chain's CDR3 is CSVEFGTRGNEQFF. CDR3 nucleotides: TGCAGCGTTGAGTTCGGAACCCGGGGGAATGAGCAGTTCTTC.

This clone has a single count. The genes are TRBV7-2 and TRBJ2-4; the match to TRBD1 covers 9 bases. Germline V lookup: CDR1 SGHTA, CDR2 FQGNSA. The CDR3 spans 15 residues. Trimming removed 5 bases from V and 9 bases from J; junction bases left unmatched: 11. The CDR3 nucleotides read TGTGCCAGCAGCCTTGAGACAGGGGGTAGCTTCATTCAGTACTTC. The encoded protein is CASSLETGGSFIQYF.

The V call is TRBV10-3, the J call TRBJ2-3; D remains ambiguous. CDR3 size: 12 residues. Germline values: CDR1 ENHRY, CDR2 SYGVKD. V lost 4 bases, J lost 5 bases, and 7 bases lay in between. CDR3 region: CAISGWEDTQYF. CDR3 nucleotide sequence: TGTGCCATCAGTGGCTGGGAAGATACGCAGTATTTT.

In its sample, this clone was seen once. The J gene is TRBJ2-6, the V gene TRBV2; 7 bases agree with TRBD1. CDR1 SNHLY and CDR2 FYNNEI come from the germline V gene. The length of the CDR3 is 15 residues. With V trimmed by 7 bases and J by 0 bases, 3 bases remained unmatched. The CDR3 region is CASTGQPSGANVLTF. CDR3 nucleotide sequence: TGTGCCAGCACGGGACAGCCCTCTGGGGCCAACGTCCTGACTTTC.

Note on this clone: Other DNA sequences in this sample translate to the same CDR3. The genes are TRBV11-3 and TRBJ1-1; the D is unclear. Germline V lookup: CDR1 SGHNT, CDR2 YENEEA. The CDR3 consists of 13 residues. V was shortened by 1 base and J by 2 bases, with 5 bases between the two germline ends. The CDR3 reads CASSLGQNTEAFF. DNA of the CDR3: TGTGCCAGCAGCTTAGGTCAAAACACTGAAGCTTTCTTT.

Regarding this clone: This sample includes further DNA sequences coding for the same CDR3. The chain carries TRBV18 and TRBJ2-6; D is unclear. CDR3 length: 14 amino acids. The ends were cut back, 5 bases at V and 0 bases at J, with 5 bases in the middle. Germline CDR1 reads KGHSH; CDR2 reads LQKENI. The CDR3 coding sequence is TGTGCCAGCTCATTGAGCTCTGGGGCCAACGTCCTGACTTTC. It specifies CASSLSSGANVLTF.

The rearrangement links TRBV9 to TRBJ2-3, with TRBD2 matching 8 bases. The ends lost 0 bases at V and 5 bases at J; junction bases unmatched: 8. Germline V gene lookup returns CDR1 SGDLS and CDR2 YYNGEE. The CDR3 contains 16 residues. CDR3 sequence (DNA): TGTGCCAGCAGCGTAGATCAAGCGGGAGTGTTAGATACGCAGTATTTT. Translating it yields CASSVDQAGVLDTQYF.

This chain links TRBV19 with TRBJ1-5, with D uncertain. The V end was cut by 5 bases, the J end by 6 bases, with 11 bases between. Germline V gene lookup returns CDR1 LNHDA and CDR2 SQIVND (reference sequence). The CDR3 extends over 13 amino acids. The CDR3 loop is CASSDIGSQPQHF. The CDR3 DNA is TGTGCCAGTAGTGACATTGGATCTCAGCCCCAGCATTTT.

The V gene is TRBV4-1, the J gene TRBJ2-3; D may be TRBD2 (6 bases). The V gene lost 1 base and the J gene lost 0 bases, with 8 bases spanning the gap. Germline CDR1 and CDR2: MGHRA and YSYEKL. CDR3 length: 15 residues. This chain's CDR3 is CASSQAGTSTDTQYF. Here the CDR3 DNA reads TGCGCCAGCAGCCAAGCCGGGACTAGCACAGATACGCAGTATTTT.

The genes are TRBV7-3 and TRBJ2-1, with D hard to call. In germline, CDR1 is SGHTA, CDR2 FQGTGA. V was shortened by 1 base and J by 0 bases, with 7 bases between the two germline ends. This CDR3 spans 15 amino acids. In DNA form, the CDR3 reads TGTGCCAGCAGCTTAAACTCTAACTCCTACAATGAGCAGTTCTTC. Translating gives CASSLNSNSYNEQFF.

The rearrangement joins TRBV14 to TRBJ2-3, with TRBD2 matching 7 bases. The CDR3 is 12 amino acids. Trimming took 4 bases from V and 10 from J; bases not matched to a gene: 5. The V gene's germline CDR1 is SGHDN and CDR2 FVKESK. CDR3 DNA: TGTGCCAGCAGCCTCAAGCGGGGAGCGCAGTATTTT. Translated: CASSLKRGAQYF.

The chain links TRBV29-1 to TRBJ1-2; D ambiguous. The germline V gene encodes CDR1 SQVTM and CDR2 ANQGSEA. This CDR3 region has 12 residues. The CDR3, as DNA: TGCGGAGGCCGGAGCGCTTTTGATGGCTACACCTTC. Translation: CGGRSAFDGYTF.

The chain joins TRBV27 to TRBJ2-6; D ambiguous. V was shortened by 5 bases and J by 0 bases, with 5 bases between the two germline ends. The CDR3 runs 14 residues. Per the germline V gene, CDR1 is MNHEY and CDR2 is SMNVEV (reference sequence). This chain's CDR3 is CASSQPSGANVLTF. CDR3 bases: TGTGCCAGCAGTCAACCCTCTGGGGCCAACGTCCTGACTTTC.

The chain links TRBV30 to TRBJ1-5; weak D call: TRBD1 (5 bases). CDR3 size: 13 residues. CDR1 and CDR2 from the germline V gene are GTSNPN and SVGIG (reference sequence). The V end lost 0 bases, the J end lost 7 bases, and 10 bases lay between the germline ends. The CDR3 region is CAWSVLGAQPQHF. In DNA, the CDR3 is TGTGCCTGGAGTGTACTCGGGGCCCAGCCCCAGCATTTT.

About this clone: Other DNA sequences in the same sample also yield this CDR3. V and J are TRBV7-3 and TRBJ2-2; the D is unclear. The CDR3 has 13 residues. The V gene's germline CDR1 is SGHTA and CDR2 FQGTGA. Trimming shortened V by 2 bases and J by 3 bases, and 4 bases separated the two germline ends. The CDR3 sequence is CASSLLHTGELFF. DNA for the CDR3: TGTGCCAGCAGCTTACTCCACACCGGGGAGCTGTTTTTT.

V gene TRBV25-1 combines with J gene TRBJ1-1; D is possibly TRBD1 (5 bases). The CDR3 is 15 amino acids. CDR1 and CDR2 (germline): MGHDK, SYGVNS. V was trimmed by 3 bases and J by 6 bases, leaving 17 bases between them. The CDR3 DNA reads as TGTGCCAGCAGTGATCAGAAGGTGGGGCATTCTGAAGCTTTCTTT. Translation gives CASSDQKVGHSEAFF.

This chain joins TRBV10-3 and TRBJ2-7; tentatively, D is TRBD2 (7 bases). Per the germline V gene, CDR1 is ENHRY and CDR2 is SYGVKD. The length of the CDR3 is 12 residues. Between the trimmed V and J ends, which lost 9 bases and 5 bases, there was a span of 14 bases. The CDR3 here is CAIKGGTDEQYF. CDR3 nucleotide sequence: TGTGCCATTAAGGGGGGGACGGACGAGCAGTACTTC.

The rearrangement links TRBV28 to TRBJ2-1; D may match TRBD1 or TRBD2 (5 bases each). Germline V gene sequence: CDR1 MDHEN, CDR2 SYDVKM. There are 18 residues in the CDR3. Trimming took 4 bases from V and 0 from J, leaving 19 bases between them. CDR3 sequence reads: CASSSGTLPRSSYNEQFF. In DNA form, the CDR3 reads TGTGCCAGCAGTTCCGGGACCCTCCCCCGGAGCTCCTACAATGAGCAGTTCTTC.

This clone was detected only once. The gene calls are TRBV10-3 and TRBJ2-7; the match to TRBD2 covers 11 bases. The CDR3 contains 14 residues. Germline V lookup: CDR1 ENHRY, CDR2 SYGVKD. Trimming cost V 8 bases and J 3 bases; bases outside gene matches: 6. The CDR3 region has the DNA TGTGCCATCGCCCTAGCGGGAGGCAACTACGAGCAGTACTTC. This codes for CAIALAGGNYEQYF.

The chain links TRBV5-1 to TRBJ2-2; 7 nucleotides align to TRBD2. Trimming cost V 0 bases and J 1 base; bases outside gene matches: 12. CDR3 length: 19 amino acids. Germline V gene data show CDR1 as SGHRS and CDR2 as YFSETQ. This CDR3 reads CASSLGILRLAKNTGELFF. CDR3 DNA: TGCGCCAGCAGCTTGGGTATTCTACGACTAGCCAAGAACACCGGGGAGCTGTTTTTT.

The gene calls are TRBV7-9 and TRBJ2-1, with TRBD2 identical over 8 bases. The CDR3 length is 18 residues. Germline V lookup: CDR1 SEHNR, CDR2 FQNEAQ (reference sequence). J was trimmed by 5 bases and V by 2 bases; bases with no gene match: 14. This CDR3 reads CASSLPRWTGGPHNEQFF. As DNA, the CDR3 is TGTGCCAGCAGCTTACCCCGCTGGACGGGAGGGCCCCACAATGAGCAGTTCTTC.

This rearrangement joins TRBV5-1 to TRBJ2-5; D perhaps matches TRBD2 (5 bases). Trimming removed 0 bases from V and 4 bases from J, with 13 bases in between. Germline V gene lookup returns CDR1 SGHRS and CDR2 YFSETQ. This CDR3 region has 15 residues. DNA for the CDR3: TGCGCCAGCAGCTTGGCTTCCCTACGGGGAGAGACCCAGTACTTC. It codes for CASSLASLRGETQYF.

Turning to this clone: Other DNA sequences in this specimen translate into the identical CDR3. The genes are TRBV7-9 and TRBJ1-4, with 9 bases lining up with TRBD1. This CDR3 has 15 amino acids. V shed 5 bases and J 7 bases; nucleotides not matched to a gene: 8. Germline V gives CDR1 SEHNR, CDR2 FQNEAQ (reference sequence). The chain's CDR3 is CASSPTGGTGEKLFF. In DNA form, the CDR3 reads TGTGCCAGCAGCCCAACAGGGGGCACGGGTGAAAAACTGTTTTTT.

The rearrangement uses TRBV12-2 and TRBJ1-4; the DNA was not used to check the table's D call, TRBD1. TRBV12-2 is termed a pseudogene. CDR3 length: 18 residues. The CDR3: CASRFGDRKREADEKLFF. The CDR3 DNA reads TGTGCAAGTCGCTTCGGGGACAGGAAAAGAGAGGCGGACGAAAAACTGTTTTTT.

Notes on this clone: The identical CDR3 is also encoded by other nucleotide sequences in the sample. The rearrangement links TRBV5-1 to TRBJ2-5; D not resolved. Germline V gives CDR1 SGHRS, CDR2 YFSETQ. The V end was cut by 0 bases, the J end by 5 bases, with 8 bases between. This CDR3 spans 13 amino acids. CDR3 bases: TGCGCCAGCAGCTTGGTAGGGCTGGAGACCCAGTACTTC. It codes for CASSLVGLETQYF.

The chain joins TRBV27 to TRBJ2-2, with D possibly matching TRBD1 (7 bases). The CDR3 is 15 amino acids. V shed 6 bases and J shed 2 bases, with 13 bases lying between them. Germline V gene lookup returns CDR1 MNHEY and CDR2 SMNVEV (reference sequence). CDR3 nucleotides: TGTGCCAGCAGGGCGACAGGGACTAACACCGGGGAGCTGTTTTTT. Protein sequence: CASRATGTNTGELFF.